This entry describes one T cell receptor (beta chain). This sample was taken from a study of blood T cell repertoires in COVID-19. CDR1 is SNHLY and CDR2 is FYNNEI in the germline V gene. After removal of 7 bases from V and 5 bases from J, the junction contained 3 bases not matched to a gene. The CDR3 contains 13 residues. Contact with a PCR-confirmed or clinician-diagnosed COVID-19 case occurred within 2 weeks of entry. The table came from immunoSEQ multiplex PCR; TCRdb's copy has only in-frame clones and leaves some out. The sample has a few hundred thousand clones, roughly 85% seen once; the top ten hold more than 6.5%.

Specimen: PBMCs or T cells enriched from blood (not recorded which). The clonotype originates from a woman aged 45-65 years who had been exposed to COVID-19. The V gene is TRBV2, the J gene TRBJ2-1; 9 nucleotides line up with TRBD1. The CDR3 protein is CASKRDRDNEQFF. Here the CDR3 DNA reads TGTGCCAGCAAAAGGGACAGGGACAATGAGCAGTTCTTC.